This record concerns one T cell receptor beta chain sequence. Its antigen is currently unknown. The record originates from a study of chemoradiotherapy in HPV16-positive cancers. At the level of the study: Candidate HPV-specific clones and shared TCR motifs came from a couple of HPV16-positive patients. Regarding the study as a whole: Better recurrence-free survival went with HPV-responsive T-cell expansion in HPV16-positive patients. Candidate HPV-specific clones and E7-related TCR motifs grew in tumor during treatment.

The CDR3 loop spans 15 amino acids. Germline lookup yields CDR1 LNHDA and CDR2 SQIVND (reference sequence). V dropped 4 bases and J dropped 1; count of bases not matched to a gene: 4. Repertoires were sampled repeatedly during chemoradiotherapy. Sequenced by immunoSEQ multiplex PCR; TCRdb stores in-frame clones only, minus some. Among about 19,000 clones listed, 75% to 90% were seen once. This sequence was found in a human donor with HPV-associated anogenital cancer. Source: blood, taken from a patient who underwent chemoradiotherapy. V is TRBV19 and J is TRBJ2-7; 10 bases are shared with TRBD1. The CDR3 sequence: CASSTGTGVSYEQYF. The DNA for the CDR3 is TGTGCCAGTAGTACCGGGACAGGGGTGTCCTACGAGCAGTACTTC. The full variable domain, its missing parts supplied by reference TRBV19 and TRBJ2-7, is DGGITQSPKYLFRKEGQNVTLSCEQNLNHDAMYWYRQDPGQGLRLIYYSQIVNDFQKGDIAEGYSVSREKKESFPLTVTSAQKNPTAFYLCASSTGTGVSYEQYFGPGTRLTVT.